The present T cell receptor (beta chain) was sequenced within a study of blood T cell repertoires in COVID-19. Study information: The United States, Italy and Spain were the sources of the acute and convalescent COVID-19 samples. PBMCs, B-cell-depleted T cells, or T cells provided the cDNA or gDNA that made up the material.

The data were produced by immunoSEQ multiplex PCR, yet TCRdb's version contains in-frame clones alone and is incomplete. The sample lists roughly 400,000 clones; over 75% were seen once. Losses at the gene ends were 6 bases for V and 5 bases for J; bases not matched to a gene: 4. The CDR3 spans 13 residues. On this clone: Different DNA sequences within this sample yield the same CDR3.

The clonotype comes from a man aged 25-45 years who had recovered from COVID-19. The specimen sequenced was PBMCs or T cells enriched from blood (not recorded which). J is TRBJ1-2 and V is TRBV12-3 or TRBV12-4; 9 nucleotides match TRBD1. CDR3 DNA sequence: TGTGCCAGCAGCCAACAGGGGGCTTATGGCTACACCTTC. Its protein is CASSQQGAYGYTF.